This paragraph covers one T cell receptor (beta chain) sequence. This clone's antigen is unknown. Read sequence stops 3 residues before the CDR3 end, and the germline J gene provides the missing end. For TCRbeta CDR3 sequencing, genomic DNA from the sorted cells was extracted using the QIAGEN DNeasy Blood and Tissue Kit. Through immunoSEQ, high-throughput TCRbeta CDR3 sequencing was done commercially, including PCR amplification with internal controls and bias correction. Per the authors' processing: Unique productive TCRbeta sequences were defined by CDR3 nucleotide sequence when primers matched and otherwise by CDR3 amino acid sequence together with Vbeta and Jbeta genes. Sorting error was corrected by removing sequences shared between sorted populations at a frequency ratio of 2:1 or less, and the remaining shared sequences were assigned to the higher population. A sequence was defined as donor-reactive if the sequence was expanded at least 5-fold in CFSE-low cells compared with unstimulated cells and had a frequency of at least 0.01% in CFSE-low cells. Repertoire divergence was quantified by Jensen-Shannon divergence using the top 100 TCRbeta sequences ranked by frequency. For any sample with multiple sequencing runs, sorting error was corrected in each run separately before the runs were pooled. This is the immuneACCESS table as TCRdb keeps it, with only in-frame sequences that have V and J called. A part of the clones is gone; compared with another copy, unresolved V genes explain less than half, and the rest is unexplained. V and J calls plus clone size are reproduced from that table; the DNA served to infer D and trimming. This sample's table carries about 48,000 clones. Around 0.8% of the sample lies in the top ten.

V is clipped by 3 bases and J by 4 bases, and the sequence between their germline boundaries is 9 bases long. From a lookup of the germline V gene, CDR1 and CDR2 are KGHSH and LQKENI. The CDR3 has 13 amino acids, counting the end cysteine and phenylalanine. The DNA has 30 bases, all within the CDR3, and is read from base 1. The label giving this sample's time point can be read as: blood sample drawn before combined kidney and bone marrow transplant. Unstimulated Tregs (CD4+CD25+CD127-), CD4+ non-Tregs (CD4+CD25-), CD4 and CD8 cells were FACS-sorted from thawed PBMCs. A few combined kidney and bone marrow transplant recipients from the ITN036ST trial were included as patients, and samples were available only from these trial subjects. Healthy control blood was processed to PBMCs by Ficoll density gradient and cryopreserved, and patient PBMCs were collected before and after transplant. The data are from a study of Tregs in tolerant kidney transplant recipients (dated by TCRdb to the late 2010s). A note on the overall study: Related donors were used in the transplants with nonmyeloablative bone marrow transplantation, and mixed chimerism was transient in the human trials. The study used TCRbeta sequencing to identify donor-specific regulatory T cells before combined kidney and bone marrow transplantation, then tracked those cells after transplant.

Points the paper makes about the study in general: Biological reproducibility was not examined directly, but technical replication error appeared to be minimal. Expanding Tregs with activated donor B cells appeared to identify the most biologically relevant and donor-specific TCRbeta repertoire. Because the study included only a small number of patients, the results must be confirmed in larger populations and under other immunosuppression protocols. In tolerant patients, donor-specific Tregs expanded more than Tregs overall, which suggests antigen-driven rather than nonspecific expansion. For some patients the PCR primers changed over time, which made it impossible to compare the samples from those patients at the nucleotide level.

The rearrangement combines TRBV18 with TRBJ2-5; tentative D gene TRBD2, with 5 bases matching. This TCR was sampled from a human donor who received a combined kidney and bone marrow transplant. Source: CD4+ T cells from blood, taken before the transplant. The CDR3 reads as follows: CASSPLEGETQYF. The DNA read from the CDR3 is TGTGCCAGCTCACCCCTCGAGGGAGAGACC.